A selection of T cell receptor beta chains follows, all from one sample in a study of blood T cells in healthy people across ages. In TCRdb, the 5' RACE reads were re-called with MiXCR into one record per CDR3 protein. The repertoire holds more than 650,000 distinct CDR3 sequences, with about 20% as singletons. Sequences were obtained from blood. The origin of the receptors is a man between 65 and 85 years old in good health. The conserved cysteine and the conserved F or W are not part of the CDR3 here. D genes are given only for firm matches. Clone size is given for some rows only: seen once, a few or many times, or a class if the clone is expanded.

CDR3aa: SALQGYNEQF
v_gene: TRBV20-1
abundance: .
d_gene: .

CDR3aa: ASSGGQVRYGYT
v_gene: TRBV5-5
abundance: .
d_gene: TRBD1

CDR3aa: ASSLGTGGLTDTQY
v_gene: TRBV7-9
abundance: .
d_gene: .

CDR3aa: SANSGTGDEKLF
v_gene: TRBV20-1
abundance: few
d_gene: TRBD1

CDR3aa: ASSLWTGKYEQY
v_gene: TRBV3-1
abundance: few
d_gene: TRBD1

CDR3aa: APPTGGATDTQY
v_gene: TRBV4-2
abundance: .
d_gene: .

CDR3aa: ASSPWAARPHEQF
v_gene: TRBV3-1
abundance: .
d_gene: .

CDR3aa: ASSQDRGLPLGEQF
v_gene: TRBV4-1
abundance: .
d_gene: .

CDR3aa: ASSFGGGDTQY
v_gene: TRBV5-1
abundance: few
d_gene: .

CDR3aa: ASSVAVRGIGQETQY
v_gene: TRBV9
abundance: .
d_gene: .

CDR3aa: ASSLAFGTLNTGELF
v_gene: TRBV12-3/TRBV12-4
abundance: .
d_gene: .

CDR3aa: ASSPGTGGTYGYT
v_gene: TRBV6-6
abundance: .
d_gene: TRBD1

CDR3aa: ASSPLLEGENIQY
v_gene: TRBV5-1
abundance: few
d_gene: .

CDR3aa: ASGGVPGYGYT
v_gene: TRBV9
abundance: many
d_gene: .

CDR3aa: ASSLFQGSNYGYT
v_gene: TRBV5-1
abundance: few
d_gene: .

CDR3aa: AWSVLSYTGELF
v_gene: TRBV30
abundance: .
d_gene: .

CDR3aa: ASSQDFNRRYEQY
v_gene: TRBV3-1
abundance: .
d_gene: .

CDR3aa: ASTEGASGSFNEQF
v_gene: TRBV25-1
abundance: few
d_gene: TRBD2

CDR3aa: AWSATQSNQPQH
v_gene: TRBV30
abundance: .
d_gene: .

CDR3aa: AISETSRGTGELF
v_gene: TRBV10-3
abundance: few
d_gene: .

CDR3aa: ASSYLLRTSGNEQF
v_gene: TRBV6-5
abundance: .
d_gene: TRBD2

CDR3aa: ASSPPDRSRT
v_gene: TRBV3-1
abundance: once
d_gene: .

CDR3aa: ASSSLTISGLAGGNEQF
v_gene: TRBV27
abundance: many
d_gene: TRBD2

CDR3aa: ASSSLRQGPDTQY
v_gene: TRBV19
abundance: .
d_gene: TRBD1

CDR3aa: ASSKTVGAGNTIY
v_gene: TRBV13
abundance: .
d_gene: .

CDR3aa: SAPVRDTRETQY
v_gene: TRBV20-1
abundance: .
d_gene: .

CDR3aa: ASSLGGTSGSDEQF
v_gene: TRBV7-3
abundance: many
d_gene: TRBD2

CDR3aa: AIKERNTEAF
v_gene: TRBV10-3
abundance: .
d_gene: .

CDR3aa: ASSYGGPSSGANVLT
v_gene: TRBV6-5
abundance: few
d_gene: .

CDR3aa: ASSVTPLGSYEQY
v_gene: TRBV12-3/TRBV12-4
abundance: many
d_gene: .

CDR3aa: SAGATGSTDTQY
v_gene: TRBV20-1
abundance: .
d_gene: .

CDR3aa: SARDQRIPGFSPLH
v_gene: TRBV20-1
abundance: .
d_gene: .

CDR3aa: ASSYPQGLSDYEQY
v_gene: TRBV5-1
abundance: few
d_gene: .

CDR3aa: ASSAGDSVNEKLF
v_gene: TRBV6-4
abundance: few
d_gene: TRBD1

CDR3aa: ASSYVHNEQF
v_gene: TRBV3-1
abundance: few
d_gene: .

CDR3aa: ASSIKNTGELF
v_gene: TRBV6-2/TRBV6-3
abundance: few
d_gene: .

CDR3aa: ASSQADRESYGYT
v_gene: TRBV4-1
abundance: few
d_gene: TRBD1

CDR3aa: ASSSLTGSDTQY
v_gene: TRBV5-1
abundance: .
d_gene: .

CDR3aa: ASSYSGTGAHNEQF
v_gene: TRBV6-6
abundance: few
d_gene: TRBD1

CDR3aa: ASGPGRSFNEQF
v_gene: TRBV12-5
abundance: .
d_gene: .

CDR3aa: ASSLGGPRLAQETQY
v_gene: TRBV12-3/TRBV12-4
abundance: .
d_gene: .

CDR3aa: ASNSGSQY
v_gene: TRBV6-1
abundance: few
d_gene: TRBD2

CDR3aa: SASNRDRVADTQY
v_gene: TRBV20-1
abundance: .
d_gene: TRBD1

CDR3aa: ASTGRSSYNEQF
v_gene: TRBV12-3/TRBV12-4
abundance: many
d_gene: .

CDR3aa: SSKRQYTDTQY
v_gene: TRBV29-1
abundance: few
d_gene: .

CDR3aa: ASSPGLAGALTGELF
v_gene: TRBV18
abundance: few
d_gene: TRBD2

CDR3aa: ASSRGLAGGPGTDTQY
v_gene: TRBV4-2
abundance: .
d_gene: TRBD2

CDR3aa: SAPVDSNQPQH
v_gene: TRBV20-1
abundance: few
d_gene: .

CDR3aa: ASSFFSRWNTEAF
v_gene: TRBV12-3/TRBV12-4
abundance: .
d_gene: .

CDR3aa: ASSPIGSATTNEKLF
v_gene: TRBV18
abundance: few
d_gene: .

CDR3aa: ASSYGSGGVETGELF
v_gene: TRBV6-5
abundance: few
d_gene: .

CDR3aa: ASMRGMSSGANVLT
v_gene: TRBV9
abundance: few
d_gene: .

CDR3aa: ASSPTQHYEQY
v_gene: TRBV18
abundance: few
d_gene: .

CDR3aa: ASSTTGGANTGELF
v_gene: TRBV7-2
abundance: .
d_gene: TRBD1

CDR3aa: ASSPRGDETDTQY
v_gene: TRBV18
abundance: .
d_gene: TRBD2

CDR3aa: SASFSAASSYNEQF
v_gene: TRBV20-1
abundance: few
d_gene: .

CDR3aa: AWSRMGRKFYGYT
v_gene: TRBV30
abundance: .
d_gene: .

CDR3aa: ASSTYRVPQETQY
v_gene: TRBV5-5
abundance: .
d_gene: .

CDR3aa: ACPRGETLRGYT
v_gene: TRBV30
abundance: once
d_gene: .

CDR3aa: ASSLRQGTDAQY
v_gene: TRBV7-6
abundance: .
d_gene: TRBD1